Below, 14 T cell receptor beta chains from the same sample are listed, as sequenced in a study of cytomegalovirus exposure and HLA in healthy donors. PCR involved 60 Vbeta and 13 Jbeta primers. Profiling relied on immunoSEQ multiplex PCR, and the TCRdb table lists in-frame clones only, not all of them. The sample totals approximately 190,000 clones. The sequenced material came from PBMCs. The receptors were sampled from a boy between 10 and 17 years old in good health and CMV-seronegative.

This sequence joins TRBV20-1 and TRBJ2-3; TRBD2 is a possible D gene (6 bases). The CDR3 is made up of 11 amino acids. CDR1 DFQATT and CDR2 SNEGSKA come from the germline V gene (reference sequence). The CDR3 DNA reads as TGCAGCCCGGGGGGCACAGATACGCAGTATTTT. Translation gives CSPGGTDTQYF.

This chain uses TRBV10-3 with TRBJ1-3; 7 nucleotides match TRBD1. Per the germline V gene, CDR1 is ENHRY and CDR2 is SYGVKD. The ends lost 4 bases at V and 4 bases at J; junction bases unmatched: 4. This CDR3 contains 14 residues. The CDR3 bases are TGTGCCATCAGTGGAGGGGGCAGCGGAAACACCATATATTTT. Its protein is CAISGGGSGNTIYF.

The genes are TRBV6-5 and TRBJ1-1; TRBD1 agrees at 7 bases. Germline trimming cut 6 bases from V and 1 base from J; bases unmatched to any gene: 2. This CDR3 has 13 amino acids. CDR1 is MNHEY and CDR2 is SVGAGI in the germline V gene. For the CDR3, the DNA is TGTGCCAGCAGGACAGGGTGGAACACTGAAGCTTTCTTT. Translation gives CASRTGWNTEAFF.

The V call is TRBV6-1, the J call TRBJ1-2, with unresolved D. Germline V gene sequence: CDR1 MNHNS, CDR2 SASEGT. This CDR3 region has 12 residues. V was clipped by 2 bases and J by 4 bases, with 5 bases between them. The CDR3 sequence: CASSENTYGYTF. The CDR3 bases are TGTGCCAGCAGTGAAAACACCTATGGCTACACCTTC.

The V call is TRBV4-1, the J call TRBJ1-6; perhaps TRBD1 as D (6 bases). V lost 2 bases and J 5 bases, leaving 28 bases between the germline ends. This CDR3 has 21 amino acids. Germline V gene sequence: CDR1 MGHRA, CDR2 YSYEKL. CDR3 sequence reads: CASSQKFSYRDQIIDNSPLHF. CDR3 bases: TGCGCCAGCAGCCAAAAATTTTCATACAGGGATCAGATAATCGATAATTCACCCCTCCACTTT.

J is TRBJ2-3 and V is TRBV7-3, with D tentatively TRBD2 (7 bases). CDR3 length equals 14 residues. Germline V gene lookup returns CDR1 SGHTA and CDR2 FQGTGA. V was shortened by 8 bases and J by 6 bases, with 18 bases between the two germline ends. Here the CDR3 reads CASALAGAGDTQYF. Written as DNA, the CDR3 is TGTGCCAGCGCCTTGGCGGGGGCTGGGGATACGCAGTATTTT.

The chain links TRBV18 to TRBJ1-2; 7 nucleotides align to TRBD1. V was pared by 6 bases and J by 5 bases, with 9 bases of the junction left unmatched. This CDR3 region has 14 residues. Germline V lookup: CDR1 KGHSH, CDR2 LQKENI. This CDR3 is CASSPGTDSYGYTF. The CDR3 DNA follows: TGTGCCAGCTCTCCAGGGACAGACTCTTATGGCTACACCTTC.

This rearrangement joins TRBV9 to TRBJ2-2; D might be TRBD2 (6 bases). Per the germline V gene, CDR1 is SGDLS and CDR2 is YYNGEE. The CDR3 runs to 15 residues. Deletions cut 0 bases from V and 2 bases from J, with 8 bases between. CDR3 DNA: TGTGCCAGCAGCGTAGGGGGGACTAACACCGGGGAGCTGTTTTTT. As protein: CASSVGGTNTGELFF. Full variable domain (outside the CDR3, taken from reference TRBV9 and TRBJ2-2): DSGVTQTPKHLITATGQRVTLRCSPRSGDLSVYWYQQSLDQGLQFLIQYYNGEERAKGNILERFSAQQFPDLHSELNLSSLELGDSALYFCASSVGGTNTGELFFGEGSRLTVL.

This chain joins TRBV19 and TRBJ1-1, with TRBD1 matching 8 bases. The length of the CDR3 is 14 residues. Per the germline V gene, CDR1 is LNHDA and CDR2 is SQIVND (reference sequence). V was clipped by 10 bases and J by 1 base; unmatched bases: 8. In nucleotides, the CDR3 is TGTGCCACCGCCGACAGGGGACGGAACACTGAAGCTTTCTTT. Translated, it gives CATADRGRNTEAFF.

CDR3 sequence (DNA): TGTGCCAGCACGATAATTGGGGGGACTACTGAAGCTTTCTTT. Translated: CASTIIGGTTEAFF. This chain uses TRBV7-9 with TRBJ1-1, with D possibly matching TRBD1 (5 bases). The germline V gene has CDR1 SEHNR and CDR2 FQNEAQ (reference sequence). Trimming left V 7 bases short and J 5 bases short, with 17 bases between. The CDR3 extends over 14 amino acids.

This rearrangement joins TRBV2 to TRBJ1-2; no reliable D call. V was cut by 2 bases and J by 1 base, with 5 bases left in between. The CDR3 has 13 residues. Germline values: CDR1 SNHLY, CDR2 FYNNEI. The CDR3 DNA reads TGTGCCAGCAGTGAAACTGATAACTATGGCTACACCTTC. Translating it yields CASSETDNYGYTF.

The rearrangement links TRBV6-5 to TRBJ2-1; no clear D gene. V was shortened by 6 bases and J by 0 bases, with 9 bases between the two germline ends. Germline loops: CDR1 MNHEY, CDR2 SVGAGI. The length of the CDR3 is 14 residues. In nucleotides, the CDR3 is TGTGCCAGCAGGAGTATGAGCTCCTACAATGAGCAGTTCTTC. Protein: CASRSMSSYNEQFF.

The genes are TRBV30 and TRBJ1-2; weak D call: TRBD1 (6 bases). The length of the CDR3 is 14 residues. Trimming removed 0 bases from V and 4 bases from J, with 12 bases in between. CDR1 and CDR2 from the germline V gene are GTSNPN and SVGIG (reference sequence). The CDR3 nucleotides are TGTGCCTGGAGTGTACTGGCCAGGGGCTATGGCTACACCTTC. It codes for CAWSVLARGYGYTF.

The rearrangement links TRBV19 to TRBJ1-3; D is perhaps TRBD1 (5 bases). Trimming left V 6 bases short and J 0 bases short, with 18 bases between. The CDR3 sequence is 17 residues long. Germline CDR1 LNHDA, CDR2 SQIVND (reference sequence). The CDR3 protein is CASRPTGRELSGNTIYF. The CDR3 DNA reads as TGTGCCAGTAGGCCCACGGGGCGGGAACTCTCTGGAAACACCATATATTTT.